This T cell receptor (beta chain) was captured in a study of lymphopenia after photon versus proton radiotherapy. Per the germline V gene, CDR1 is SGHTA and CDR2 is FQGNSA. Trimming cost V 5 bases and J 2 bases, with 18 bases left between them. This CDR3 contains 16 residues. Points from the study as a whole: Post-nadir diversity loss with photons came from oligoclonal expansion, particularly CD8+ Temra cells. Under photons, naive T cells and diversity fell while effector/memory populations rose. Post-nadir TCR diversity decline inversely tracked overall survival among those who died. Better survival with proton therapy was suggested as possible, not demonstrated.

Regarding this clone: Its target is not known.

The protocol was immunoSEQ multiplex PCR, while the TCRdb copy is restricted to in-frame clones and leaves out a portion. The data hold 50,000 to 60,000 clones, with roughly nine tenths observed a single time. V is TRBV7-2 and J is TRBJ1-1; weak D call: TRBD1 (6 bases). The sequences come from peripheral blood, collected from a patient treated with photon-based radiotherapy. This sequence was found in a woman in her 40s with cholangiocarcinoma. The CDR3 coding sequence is TGTGCCAGCAGCCCCCGCTCAGGGGCCCCAAACACTGAAGCTTTCTTT. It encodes CASSPRSGAPNTEAFF. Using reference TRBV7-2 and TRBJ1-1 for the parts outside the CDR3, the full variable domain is GAGVSQSPSNKVTEKGKDVELRCDPISGHTALYWYRQSLGQGLEFLIYFQGNSAPDKSGLPSDRFSAERTGGSVSTLTIQRTQQEDSAVYLCASSPRSGAPNTEAFFGQGTRLTVV.